The next 17 T cell receptor beta chains were all read from a single sample in a study of Graves' ophthalmopathy and Graves' hyperthyroidism (dated by TCRdb to between 2017 and 2018). The sequencer listed for this sample is Illumina HiSeq 2000. For repertoire sequencing, the TCR beta CDR3 regions were amplified from RNA transcripts. HTBI primers and the Qiagen OneStep RT-PCR kit were used in a first-round RT-PCR, which was followed by a second-round multiplex PCR, size selection and purification. The public sequencing data were trimmed at Q25 with fastp and processed into clonotypes with MiXCR by TCRdb, which kept only in-frame beta chains. Rows are combined by CDR3 protein, so each entry shows the most common genes and DNA. The sample table contains over a million distinct CDR3 sequences; only one count was recorded for about 36% of them. Around 10% of the sample lies in the top ten. The source material was peripheral blood or thyroid tissue (not recorded which). Receptor source: an adult man with Graves' hyperthyroidism.

This clonotype was seen at least ten times. This sequence joins TRBV12-3 or TRBV12-4 and TRBJ2-7; D is possibly TRBD2 (6 bases). The CDR3 sequence is 15 residues long. V was clipped by 6 bases and J by 5 bases, with 20 bases between them. CDR3 sequence: CASSPQPTSSHEQYF. DNA for the CDR3: TGTGCCAGCAGCCCTCAGCCCACTAGCAGCCACGAGCAGTACTTC.

The chain links TRBV7-8 to TRBJ2-7, with D tentatively TRBD2 (6 bases). V dropped 5 bases and J dropped 6 bases, with 14 bases sitting between them. The CDR3 covers 13 residues. Germline-derived CDR1 and CDR2 are SGHVS and FQNEAQ. CDR3 amino acids: CASSVSGSTEQYF. The CDR3 DNA follows: TGTGCCAGCAGCGTTAGCGGCTCCACCGAGCAGTACTTC.

This clonotype was seen ten or more times. J is TRBJ2-7 and V is TRBV18, with D unresolved. CDR1 and CDR2 (germline): KGHSH, LQKENI. This CDR3 contains 13 residues. Trimming took off 0 bases at V and 7 bases at J, with 10 bases between the two ends. CDR3 residues: CASSPPMTAEQYF. The CDR3 nucleotides are TGTGCCAGCTCACCACCTATGACGGCGGAGCAGTACTTC.

This clonotype was observed at least ten times. The V call is TRBV12-3 or TRBV12-4, the J call TRBJ2-7; the match to TRBD2 covers 11 bases. The J segment lost 6 bases and the V segment lost 6 bases, leaving 4 bases of the junction unmatched. The CDR3 is 13 residues long. CDR3 residues: CASRGTSGGEQYF. Written as DNA, the CDR3 is TGTGCCAGCAGGGGGACTAGCGGAGGCGAGCAGTACTTC.

The chain carries TRBV15 and TRBJ1-2; tentative D call: TRBD1 (5 bases). The germline gives CDR1 LNHNV, CDR2 YYDKDF (reference sequence). This CDR3 contains 17 residues. V lost 1 base and J 4 bases, leaving 19 bases between the germline ends. The CDR3 sequence: CATSRGVKQESTYGYTF. CDR3 sequence (DNA): TGTGCCACCAGCAGAGGGGTTAAACAGGAGTCTACCTATGGCTACACCTTC. Combining the CDR3 with reference TRBV15 and TRBJ1-2 gives the whole variable domain DAMVIQNPRYQVTQFGKPVTLSCSQTLNHNVMYWYQQKSSQAPKLLFHYYDKDFNNEADTPDNFQSRRPNTSFCFLDIRSPGLGDTAMYLCATSRGVKQESTYGYTFGSGTRLTVV.

This clonotype was counted at least ten times. The chain joins TRBV4-3 to TRBJ2-5; the D gene is possibly TRBD2 (6 bases). V lost 1 base to trimming and J lost 5 bases, with 11 bases between them. The germline V gene encodes CDR1 LGHNA and CDR2 YSLEER. The CDR3 totals 14 residues. CDR3 in DNA: TGCGCCAGCAGCCAAGTAGGAGGGAGGGAGACCCAGTACTTC. As protein: CASSQVGGRETQYF.

The rearrangement uses TRBV10-3 and TRBJ1-5; TRBD1 is a possible D gene (5 bases). V lost 10 bases, J lost 4 bases, and 17 bases lay in between. The CDR3 consists of 14 residues. Germline V gene data show CDR1 as ENHRY and CDR2 as SYGVKD. The CDR3 here is CASMTGGVNQPQHF. In DNA form, the CDR3 reads TGTGCCAGCATGACGGGGGGGGTTAATCAGCCCCAGCATTTT.

There are many counts of this clonotype. The chain recombines TRBV2 with TRBJ1-5; D uncertain. The germline V and J ends were trimmed by 3 bases and 3 bases, with 9 bases remaining between them. The germline gives CDR1 SNHLY, CDR2 FYNNEI. The CDR3 has 14 amino acids. The CDR3 region is CASSDYPINQPQHF. DNA of the CDR3: TGTGCCAGCAGTGACTATCCAATCAATCAGCCCCAGCATTTT.

This clonotype occurred a few times. This chain connects TRBV13 to TRBJ2-3; TRBD2 agrees at 7 bases. CDR1 and CDR2 from the germline V gene are PRHDT and FYEKMQ (reference sequence). J lost 4 bases, V lost 1 base, and 5 bases had no gene match. This CDR3 contains 15 residues. The CDR3 DNA sequence: TGTGCCAGCAGCTTAGCTGGACTAGGTCCAGATACGCAGTATTTT. Translating it yields CASSLAGLGPDTQYF.

As concerns this clonotype: One end of the junction is discordant with germline, which a read error may explain. The rearrangement uses TRBV7-2 and TRBJ2-5, with a tentative D call TRBD2 (6 bases). The V gene's germline CDR1 is SGHTA and CDR2 FQGNSA. CDR3 length: 13 amino acids. The CDR3: CASSLGEVATHYF. CDR3 coding DNA: TGTGCCAGCAGCTTAGGGGAGGTAGCGACCCATTACTTC. Full variable domain (outside the CDR3, taken from reference TRBV7-2 and TRBJ2-5): GAGVSQSPSNKVTEKGKDVELRCDPISGHTALYWYRQSLGQGLEFLIYFQGNSAPDKSGLPSDRFSAERTGGSVSTLTIQRTQQEDSAVYLCASSLGEVATHYFGPGTRLLVL.

This clonotype was recorded many times. V is TRBV5-1 and J is TRBJ2-7, with 7 nucleotides matching TRBD2. Germline CDR1 reads SGHRS; CDR2 reads YFSETQ. Trimming at V came to 3 bases and at J to 6 bases, leaving 3 bases not matched to a gene. The CDR3 consists of 12 residues. CDR3 sequence: CASSSTSAEQYF. The CDR3 nucleotides read TGCGCCAGCAGCTCTACTAGCGCCGAGCAGTACTTC.

This clonotype was seen at least ten times. The CDR3 DNA follows: TGCGCCAGCAGTGGAGGGCCTCGGGACGAGCAGTACTTC. As protein: CASSGGPRDEQYF. This chain joins TRBV10-1 and TRBJ2-7; D is possibly TRBD2 (5 bases). The CDR3 is 13 residues long. With 4 bases removed from V and 5 bases from J, the gap between germline ends came to 12 bases. CDR1 is WNHNN, CDR2 SYGVQD, per germline (reference sequence).

This clonotype was detected only a few times. The chain is built from TRBV10-3 and TRBJ2-7, with unresolved D. CDR3 length: 10 residues. Between the trimmed V and J ends, which lost 3 bases and 4 bases, there was a span of 1 base. Germline V gene data show CDR1 as ENHRY and CDR2 as SYGVKD. CDR3 DNA sequence: TGTGCCATCAGTGAATACGAGCAGTACTTC. It yields the protein CAISEYEQYF.

This clonotype turned up a few times. A much larger clone lies one base from this, so it may be a read error. The chain combines TRBV29-1 with TRBJ2-7; tentatively, D is TRBD1 or TRBD2 (5 bases each). The V gene's germline CDR1 is SQVTM and CDR2 ANQGSEA. The V gene lost 4 bases and the J gene lost 6 bases, with 13 bases spanning the gap. This CDR3 spans 12 amino acids. The DNA of the CDR3 is TGCAGCGTTGCCGGGGCCGCCACCGAGCAGTACTTC. It translates to CSVAGAATEQYF.

This clonotype showed up many times. The V call is TRBV29-1, the J call TRBJ1-3; no firm D call. The ends were cut back, 7 bases at V and 0 bases at J, with 7 bases in the middle. The V gene's germline CDR1 is SQVTM and CDR2 ANQGSEA. This CDR3 is built from 12 residues. For the CDR3, the DNA is TGCAGCGCCCAGAGCTCTGGAAACACCATATATTTT. Translation gives CSAQSSGNTIYF.

The sample holds a few counts of this clonotype. The germline gene is not matched at one end of the junction; a read error may be the cause. This rearrangement joins TRBV27 to TRBJ2-7; unclear D gene. The length of the CDR3 is 15 residues. Germline V lookup: CDR1 MNHEY, CDR2 SMNVEV (reference sequence). CDR3: CANSLSTAAAYEQYF. Written as DNA, the CDR3 is TGTGCCAACAGTTTAAGTACAGCCGCAGCCTACGAGCAGTACTTC.

The gene calls are TRBV27 and TRBJ2-5; 10 bases fit TRBD1. Germline loops: CDR1 MNHEY, CDR2 SMNVEV (reference sequence). With 0 bases clipped from V and 6 bases from J, the junction kept 1 base outside the gene matches. The CDR3 is 14 residues long. The CDR3 sequence: CASSLSTGGKTQYF. DNA of the CDR3: TGTGCCAGCAGTTTATCGACAGGGGGCAAGACCCAGTACTTC.